This T cell receptor beta chain was documented in a study of CXCR3-negative and CXCR3-positive naive CD8 T cells. This CDR3 spans 15 amino acids. CDR1 is SEHNR and CDR2 is FQNEAQ in the germline V gene (reference sequence). To note about this clonotype: Its cognate antigen is unknown.

Findings of the study overall: Naive CXCR3-positive and CXCR3-negative cells shared TRBV-TRBJ usage; memory cells diverged. Surface CD5 was comparable between naive subsets; TCR strength was inferred from TRB CDR3 properties. High diversity, comparable across both naive subsets, contrasted with much lower diversity in memory CD8+ cells.

5' RACE with UMI labels generated the TRB cDNA libraries. TCRdb derives one entry per CDR3 protein from the 5' RACE reads, leaving out DNA. The sample table includes 45,000 to 60,000 distinct CDR3 sequences. The V gene is TRBV7-9, the J gene TRBJ2-7; the D call of TRBD1 rests on TCRdb alone, since no DNA is present to check it. This sequence originates from a human donor in good health. Some clones in this sample may be carry-over from other donors' samples. The sequenced material came from memory CD8+ T cells from blood. The CDR3 loop reads CASSLQPGRLYEQYF.